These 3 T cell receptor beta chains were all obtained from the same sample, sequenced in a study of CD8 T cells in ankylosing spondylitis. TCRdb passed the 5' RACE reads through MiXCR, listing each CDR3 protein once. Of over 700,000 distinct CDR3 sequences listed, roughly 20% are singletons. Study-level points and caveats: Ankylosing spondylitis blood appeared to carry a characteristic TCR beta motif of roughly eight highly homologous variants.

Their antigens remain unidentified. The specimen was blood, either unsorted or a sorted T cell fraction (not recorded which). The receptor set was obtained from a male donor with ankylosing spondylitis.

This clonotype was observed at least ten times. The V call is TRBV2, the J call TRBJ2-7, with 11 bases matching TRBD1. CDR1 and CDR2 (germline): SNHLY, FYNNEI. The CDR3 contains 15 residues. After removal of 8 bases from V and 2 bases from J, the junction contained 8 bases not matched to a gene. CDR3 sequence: CASSSRDRGTYEQYF. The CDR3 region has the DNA TGTGCCAGCTCATCCCGGGACAGGGGGACCTACGAGCAGTACTTC.

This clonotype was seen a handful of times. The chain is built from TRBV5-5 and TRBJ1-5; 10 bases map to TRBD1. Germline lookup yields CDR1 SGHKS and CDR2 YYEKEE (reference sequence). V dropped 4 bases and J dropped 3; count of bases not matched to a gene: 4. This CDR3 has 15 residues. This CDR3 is CASSQGQGFNQPQHF. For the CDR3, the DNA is TGTGCCAGCAGCCAGGGACAGGGGTTCAATCAGCCCCAGCATTTT.

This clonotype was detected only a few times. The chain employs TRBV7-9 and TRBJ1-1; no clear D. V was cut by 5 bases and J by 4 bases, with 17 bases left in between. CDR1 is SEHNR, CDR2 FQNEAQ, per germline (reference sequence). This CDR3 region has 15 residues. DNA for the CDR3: TGTGCCAGCAGCCAACGCAAAAAGGTGGGCACTGAAGCTTTCTTT. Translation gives CASSQRKKVGTEAFF.